This T cell receptor (beta chain) derives from a study of blood T cell repertoires in COVID-19. The CDR3 has 14 amino acids. Trimming at V came to 6 bases and at J to 7 bases, leaving 9 bases not matched to a gene. The germline V gene encodes CDR1 WSHSY and CDR2 SAAADI. Produced via immunoSEQ multiplex PCR; TCRdb's table is partial and in-frame only. The sample carries some 300,000 clones, around 89% recorded once. The clonotype originates from a woman between 40 and 50 years old who had recovered from COVID-19. The specimen sequenced was PBMCs or T cells enriched from blood (not recorded which). The chain employs TRBV10-2 and TRBJ1-2, with 9 bases matching TRBD1. CDR3: CASSRDREGGGYTF. CDR3 nucleotides: TGCGCCAGCAGCCGGGACAGGGAAGGTGGTGGCTACACCTTC.